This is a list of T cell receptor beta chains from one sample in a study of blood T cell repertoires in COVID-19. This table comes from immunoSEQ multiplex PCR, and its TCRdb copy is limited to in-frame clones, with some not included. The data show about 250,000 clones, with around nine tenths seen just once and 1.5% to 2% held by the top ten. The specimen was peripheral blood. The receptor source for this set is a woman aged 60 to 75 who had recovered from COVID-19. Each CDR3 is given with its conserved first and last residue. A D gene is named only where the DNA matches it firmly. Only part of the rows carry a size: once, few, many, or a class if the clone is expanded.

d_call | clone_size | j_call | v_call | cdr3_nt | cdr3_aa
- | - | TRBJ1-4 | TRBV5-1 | TGCGCCAGCAGCTTGCAGGGCCCCGGGAGGGGGAATGAAAAACTGTTTTTT | CASSLQGPGRGNEKLFF
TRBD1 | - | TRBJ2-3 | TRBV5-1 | TGCGCCAGCAGCCCTTCGACAGGGGCCACATTCACAGATACGCAGTATTTT | CASSPSTGATFTDTQYF
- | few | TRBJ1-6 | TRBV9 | TGTGCCAGCAGCGTAGGGCAGGGCCCTCCGGATAATTCACCCCTCCACTTT | CASSVGQGPPDNSPLHF
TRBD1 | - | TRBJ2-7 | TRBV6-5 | TGTGCCAGCACCCGACAGGGGTCCTACGAGCAGTACTTC | CASTRQGSYEQYF
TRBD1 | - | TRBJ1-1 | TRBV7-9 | TGTGCCAGCAGCTTAGTAGGGGGAACAGGGGGCCGGCGAGCTTTCTTT | CASSLVGGTGGRRAFF
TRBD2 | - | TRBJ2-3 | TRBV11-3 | TGTGCCAGCAGCCAAAGCTGGCGGGGGGGCACAGATACGCAGTATTTT | CASSQSWRGGTDTQYF
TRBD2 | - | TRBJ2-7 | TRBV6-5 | TGTGCCAGCAGTAGCGGGGACTCCTACGAGCAGTACTTC | CASSSGDSYEQYF
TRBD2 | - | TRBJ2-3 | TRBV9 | TGTGCCAGCAGCGTAGGGCTAGCGGGGGCCGGGGGAGATACGCAGTATTTT | CASSVGLAGAGGDTQYF
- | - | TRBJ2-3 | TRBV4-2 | TGTGCCAGCAGCCTTACCTTGGGGACTAGCACAGATACGCAGTATTTT | CASSLTLGTSTDTQYF
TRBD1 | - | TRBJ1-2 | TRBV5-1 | TGCGCCAGCAGCTTGGTCAGGACAGGTCCAGAGCTCCCCAGTTATGGCTACACCTTC | CASSLVRTGPELPSYGYTF
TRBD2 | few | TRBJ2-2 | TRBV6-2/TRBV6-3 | TGTGCCAGCACCCCCGAAGTCGGGACTAGTCGGTCCGGGGAGCTGTTTTTT | CASTPEVGTSRSGELFF
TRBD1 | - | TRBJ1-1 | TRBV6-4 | TGTGCCAGCAAGACACAGGGGGCAGAGGGCACTGAAGCTTTCTTT | CASKTQGAEGTEAFF
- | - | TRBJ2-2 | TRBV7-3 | TGTGCCAGCAGCTCTAAATCTACTAGTAGAACCGGGGAGCTGTTTTTT | CASSSKSTSRTGELFF
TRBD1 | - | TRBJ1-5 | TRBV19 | TGTGCCAGTAGTCCAAGGACAGGGGCCCGCAATCAGCCCCAGCATTTT | CASSPRTGARNQPQHF
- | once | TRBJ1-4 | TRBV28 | TGTGCCAGCAGCCCCGCCCCCGGGGTGAGTGAAAAACTGTTTTTT | CASSPAPGVSEKLFF
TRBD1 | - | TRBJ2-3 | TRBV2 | TGTGCCAGCAGGGTCACAGGGGGCACAGATACGCAGTATTTT | CASRVTGGTDTQYF
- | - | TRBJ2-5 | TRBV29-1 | TGCAGCGTTGAAGCGGACACTGCGGAGACCCAGTACTTC | CSVEADTAETQYF
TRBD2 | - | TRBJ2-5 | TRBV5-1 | TGCGCCAGCAGACAAACTAGCGGGGGGCAAGAGACCCAGTACTTC | CASRQTSGGQETQYF